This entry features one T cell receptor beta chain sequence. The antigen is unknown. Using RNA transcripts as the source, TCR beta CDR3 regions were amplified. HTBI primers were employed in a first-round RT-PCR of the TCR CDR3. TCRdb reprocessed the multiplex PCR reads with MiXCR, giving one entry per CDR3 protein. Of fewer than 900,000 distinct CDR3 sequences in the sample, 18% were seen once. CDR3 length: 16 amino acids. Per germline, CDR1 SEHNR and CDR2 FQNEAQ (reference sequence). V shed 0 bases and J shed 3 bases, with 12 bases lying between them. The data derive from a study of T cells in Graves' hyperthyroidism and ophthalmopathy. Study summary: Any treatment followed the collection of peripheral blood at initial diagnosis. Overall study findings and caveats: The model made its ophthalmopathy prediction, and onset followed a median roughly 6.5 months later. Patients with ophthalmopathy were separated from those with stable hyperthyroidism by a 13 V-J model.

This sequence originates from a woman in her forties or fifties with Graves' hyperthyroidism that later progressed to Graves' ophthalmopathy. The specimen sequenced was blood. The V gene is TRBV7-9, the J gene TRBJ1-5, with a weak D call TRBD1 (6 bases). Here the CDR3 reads CASSLAGQGFNQPQHF. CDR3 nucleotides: TGTGCCAGCAGCTTAGCTGGTCAGGGGTTCAATCAGCCCCAGCATTTT.